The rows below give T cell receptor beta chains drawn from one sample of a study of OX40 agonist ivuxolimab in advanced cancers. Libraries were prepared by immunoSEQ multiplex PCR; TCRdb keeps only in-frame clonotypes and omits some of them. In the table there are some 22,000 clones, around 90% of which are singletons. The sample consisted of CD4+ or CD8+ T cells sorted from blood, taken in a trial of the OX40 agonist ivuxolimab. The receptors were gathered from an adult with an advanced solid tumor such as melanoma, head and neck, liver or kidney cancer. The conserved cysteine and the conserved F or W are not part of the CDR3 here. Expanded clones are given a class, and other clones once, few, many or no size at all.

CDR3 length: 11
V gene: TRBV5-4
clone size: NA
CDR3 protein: ASSFFGGADYT

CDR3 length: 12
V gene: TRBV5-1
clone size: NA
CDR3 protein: ASSLWRADNEQF

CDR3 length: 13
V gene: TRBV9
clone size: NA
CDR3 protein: ASSVGQPKNEKLF

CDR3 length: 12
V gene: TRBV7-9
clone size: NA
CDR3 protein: ASSASGNTGELF

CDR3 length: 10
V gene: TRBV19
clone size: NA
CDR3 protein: ASASASYEQY

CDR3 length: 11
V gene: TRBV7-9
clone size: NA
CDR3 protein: ASSTSVNEKLF

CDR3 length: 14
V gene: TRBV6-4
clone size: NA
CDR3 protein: ASSDHSGGSPGELF

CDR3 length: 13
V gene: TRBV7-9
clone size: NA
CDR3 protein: ASSLGAGGRETQY

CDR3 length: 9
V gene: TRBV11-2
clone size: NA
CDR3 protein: ASSSVRAIY

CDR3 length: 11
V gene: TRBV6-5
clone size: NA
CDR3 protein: ASSRQGVYEQY

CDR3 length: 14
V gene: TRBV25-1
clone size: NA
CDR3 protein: ASSEPGTGGYYGYT

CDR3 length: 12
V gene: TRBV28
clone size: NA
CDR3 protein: ASSFRGRENIQY

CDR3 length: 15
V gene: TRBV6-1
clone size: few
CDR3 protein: ASSEAPTSGTWGTQY

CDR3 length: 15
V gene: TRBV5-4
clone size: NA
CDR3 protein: ASSLGGTGPNYNEQF